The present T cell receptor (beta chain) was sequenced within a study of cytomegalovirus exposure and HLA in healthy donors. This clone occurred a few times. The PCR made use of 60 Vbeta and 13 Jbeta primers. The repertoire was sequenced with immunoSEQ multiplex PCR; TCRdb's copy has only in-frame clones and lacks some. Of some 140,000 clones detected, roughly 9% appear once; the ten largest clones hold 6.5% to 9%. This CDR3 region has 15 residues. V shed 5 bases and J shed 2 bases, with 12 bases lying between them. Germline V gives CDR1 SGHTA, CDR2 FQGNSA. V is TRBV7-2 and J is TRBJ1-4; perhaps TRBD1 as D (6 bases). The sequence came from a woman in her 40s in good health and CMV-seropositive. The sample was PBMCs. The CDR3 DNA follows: TGTGCCAGCAGCCCCCCAGGGGCGACTAATGAAAAACTGTTTTTT. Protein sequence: CASSPPGATNEKLFF.